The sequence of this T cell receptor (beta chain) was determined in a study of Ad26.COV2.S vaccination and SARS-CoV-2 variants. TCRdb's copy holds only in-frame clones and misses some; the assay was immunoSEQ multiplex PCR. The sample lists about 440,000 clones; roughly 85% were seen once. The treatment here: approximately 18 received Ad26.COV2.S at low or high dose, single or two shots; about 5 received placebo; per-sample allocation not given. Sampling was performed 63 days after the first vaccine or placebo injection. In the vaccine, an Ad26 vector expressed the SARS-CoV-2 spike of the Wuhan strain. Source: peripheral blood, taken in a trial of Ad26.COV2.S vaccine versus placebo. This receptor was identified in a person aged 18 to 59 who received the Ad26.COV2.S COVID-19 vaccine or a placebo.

CDR3 coding DNA: TGTGCCAGCAGTTTGGCCCGGTTGCAGTATTTT. Translated: CASSLARLQYF. The J gene is TRBJ2-3, the V gene TRBV12-3 or TRBV12-4; no firm D call. Trimming cost V 3 bases and J 11 bases, with 9 bases left between them. This CDR3 has 11 residues.